This T cell receptor beta chain derives from a study of blood T cell repertoires in COVID-19 (TCRdb year 2020). About the study as a whole: The collaborator samples originated in the United States, Italy and Spain and spanned the acute and convalescent phases of COVID-19. The sample metadata nearly always contained a de-identified subject ID, COVID-19 status, age in years and sex. Where HLA class I and class II types were available, the types were taken from metadata supplied by the sample provider, not from assay-based typing. The dataset comprised deeply sampled blood TCRbeta repertoires from subjects exposed to, actively infected with, or recovered from COVID-19. The repertoires were made available in a free public database intended to serve as a resource for research on the immune response to SARS-CoV-2. The material from the prospective study consisted of cDNA or gDNA derived from T cells, B-cell-depleted T cells, or PBMCs. The samples were drawn from the first 160 participants of the ongoing ImmuneRACE study and from some 1,300 subjects provided by 6 global collaborators. Summary of the overall study and its limitations: Clinical and demographic metadata were provided uncurated, with the amount varying by source and participant.

TCRbeta CDR3 regions were amplified from genomic DNA by means of the immunoSEQ Assay, a bias-controlled multiplex PCR. The original methods were these. Within the assay, amplification of reference gene primers was used to estimate how many nucleated cells each sample contained. To quantify the absolute abundance of each unique TCRbeta CDR3 rearrangement, sequence reads were collapsed and filtered. For each sample, productive Simpson clonality was calculated as the square root of Simpson's diversity index over productive rearrangements. TCRdb obtained this table from immuneACCESS and retained in-frame rearrangements with V and J assigned. These tables miss some clones; where compared with another copy, unresolved V genes account for less than half of the shortfall, and the remainder is unexplained. V and J calls and clone size come straight from that table; D and trimming were deduced from the DNA. The sample contains about 200,000 clones, approximately 86% of them found a single time. The ten largest clones take up 3.8% of the sample.

On this clone: Its antigen specificity is not known. Nothing much larger sits one base from this clone, and base qualities are not available.

Measured from the cysteine to the phenylalanine, the CDR3 is 17 residues long. The read is trimmed to its CDR3 DNA, 51 bases read in frame from base 1. Trimmed from V: 0 bases; trimmed from J: 5 bases; junction bases lacking a gene match: 7. Via the germline V gene, CDR1 is SGHTA and CDR2 FQGNSA. Enrolling through a virtual design, the prospective study's participants ranged in age from roughly 18 to 95 years and lived across 20 to 30 United States geographic areas. In the prospective study, cohorts were assigned on the basis of participant-reported clinical history obtained from a screening survey and a study questionnaire. Mobile phlebotomists in the prospective study collected whole blood, serum and a nasopharyngeal or oropharyngeal swab from every participant. Prospective study participants could optionally give additional blood draws and questionnaires over an approximately two-month period. Before DNA extraction, blood samples from the prospective study were shipped at room temperature or frozen.

Recombination joined TRBV7-2 with TRBJ2-2, with 9 bases in between that match TRBD1. Specimen: PBMCs or T cells enriched from blood (not recorded which). The sequence was obtained from a woman in her 40s with acute COVID-19. At the DNA level, the sequence is TGTGCCAGCAGCTTAGCGACTGACAGGGGGGTAACCGGGGAGCTGTTTTTT. This codes for CASSLATDRGVTGELFF.